In its sample, the clone carrying this T cell receptor beta chain was seen once. Its antigen is unidentified. CDR3 size: 15 residues. The trim removed 4 bases at V and 2 bases at J, leaving 4 bases unmatched. Germline CDR1 reads SGHDT; CDR2 reads YYEEEE. This entry is derived from a study of chemoradiotherapy in HPV16-positive cancers. Assay used: immunoSEQ multiplex PCR; TCRdb lists only in-frame clones, some missing. This sample has approximately 15,000 clones, with just under 80% found just once. Samples were taken several times over chemoradiotherapy. The study, taken as a whole, reports: HPV-specific T cells were functionally defined from only two HPV16-positive patients. Candidate HPV-specific clones and E7-related TCR motifs grew in tumor during treatment.

The chain joins TRBV5-6 to TRBJ1-2; 11 nucleotides align to TRBD1. Sample collection was performed from a patient who underwent chemoradiotherapy. The TCR sequence derives from a human donor with HPV-associated anogenital cancer. CDR3 sequence reads: CASSHRTGGNYGYTF. The CDR3 nucleotides read TGTGCCAGCAGCCACCGGACAGGGGGCAACTATGGCTACACCTTC.